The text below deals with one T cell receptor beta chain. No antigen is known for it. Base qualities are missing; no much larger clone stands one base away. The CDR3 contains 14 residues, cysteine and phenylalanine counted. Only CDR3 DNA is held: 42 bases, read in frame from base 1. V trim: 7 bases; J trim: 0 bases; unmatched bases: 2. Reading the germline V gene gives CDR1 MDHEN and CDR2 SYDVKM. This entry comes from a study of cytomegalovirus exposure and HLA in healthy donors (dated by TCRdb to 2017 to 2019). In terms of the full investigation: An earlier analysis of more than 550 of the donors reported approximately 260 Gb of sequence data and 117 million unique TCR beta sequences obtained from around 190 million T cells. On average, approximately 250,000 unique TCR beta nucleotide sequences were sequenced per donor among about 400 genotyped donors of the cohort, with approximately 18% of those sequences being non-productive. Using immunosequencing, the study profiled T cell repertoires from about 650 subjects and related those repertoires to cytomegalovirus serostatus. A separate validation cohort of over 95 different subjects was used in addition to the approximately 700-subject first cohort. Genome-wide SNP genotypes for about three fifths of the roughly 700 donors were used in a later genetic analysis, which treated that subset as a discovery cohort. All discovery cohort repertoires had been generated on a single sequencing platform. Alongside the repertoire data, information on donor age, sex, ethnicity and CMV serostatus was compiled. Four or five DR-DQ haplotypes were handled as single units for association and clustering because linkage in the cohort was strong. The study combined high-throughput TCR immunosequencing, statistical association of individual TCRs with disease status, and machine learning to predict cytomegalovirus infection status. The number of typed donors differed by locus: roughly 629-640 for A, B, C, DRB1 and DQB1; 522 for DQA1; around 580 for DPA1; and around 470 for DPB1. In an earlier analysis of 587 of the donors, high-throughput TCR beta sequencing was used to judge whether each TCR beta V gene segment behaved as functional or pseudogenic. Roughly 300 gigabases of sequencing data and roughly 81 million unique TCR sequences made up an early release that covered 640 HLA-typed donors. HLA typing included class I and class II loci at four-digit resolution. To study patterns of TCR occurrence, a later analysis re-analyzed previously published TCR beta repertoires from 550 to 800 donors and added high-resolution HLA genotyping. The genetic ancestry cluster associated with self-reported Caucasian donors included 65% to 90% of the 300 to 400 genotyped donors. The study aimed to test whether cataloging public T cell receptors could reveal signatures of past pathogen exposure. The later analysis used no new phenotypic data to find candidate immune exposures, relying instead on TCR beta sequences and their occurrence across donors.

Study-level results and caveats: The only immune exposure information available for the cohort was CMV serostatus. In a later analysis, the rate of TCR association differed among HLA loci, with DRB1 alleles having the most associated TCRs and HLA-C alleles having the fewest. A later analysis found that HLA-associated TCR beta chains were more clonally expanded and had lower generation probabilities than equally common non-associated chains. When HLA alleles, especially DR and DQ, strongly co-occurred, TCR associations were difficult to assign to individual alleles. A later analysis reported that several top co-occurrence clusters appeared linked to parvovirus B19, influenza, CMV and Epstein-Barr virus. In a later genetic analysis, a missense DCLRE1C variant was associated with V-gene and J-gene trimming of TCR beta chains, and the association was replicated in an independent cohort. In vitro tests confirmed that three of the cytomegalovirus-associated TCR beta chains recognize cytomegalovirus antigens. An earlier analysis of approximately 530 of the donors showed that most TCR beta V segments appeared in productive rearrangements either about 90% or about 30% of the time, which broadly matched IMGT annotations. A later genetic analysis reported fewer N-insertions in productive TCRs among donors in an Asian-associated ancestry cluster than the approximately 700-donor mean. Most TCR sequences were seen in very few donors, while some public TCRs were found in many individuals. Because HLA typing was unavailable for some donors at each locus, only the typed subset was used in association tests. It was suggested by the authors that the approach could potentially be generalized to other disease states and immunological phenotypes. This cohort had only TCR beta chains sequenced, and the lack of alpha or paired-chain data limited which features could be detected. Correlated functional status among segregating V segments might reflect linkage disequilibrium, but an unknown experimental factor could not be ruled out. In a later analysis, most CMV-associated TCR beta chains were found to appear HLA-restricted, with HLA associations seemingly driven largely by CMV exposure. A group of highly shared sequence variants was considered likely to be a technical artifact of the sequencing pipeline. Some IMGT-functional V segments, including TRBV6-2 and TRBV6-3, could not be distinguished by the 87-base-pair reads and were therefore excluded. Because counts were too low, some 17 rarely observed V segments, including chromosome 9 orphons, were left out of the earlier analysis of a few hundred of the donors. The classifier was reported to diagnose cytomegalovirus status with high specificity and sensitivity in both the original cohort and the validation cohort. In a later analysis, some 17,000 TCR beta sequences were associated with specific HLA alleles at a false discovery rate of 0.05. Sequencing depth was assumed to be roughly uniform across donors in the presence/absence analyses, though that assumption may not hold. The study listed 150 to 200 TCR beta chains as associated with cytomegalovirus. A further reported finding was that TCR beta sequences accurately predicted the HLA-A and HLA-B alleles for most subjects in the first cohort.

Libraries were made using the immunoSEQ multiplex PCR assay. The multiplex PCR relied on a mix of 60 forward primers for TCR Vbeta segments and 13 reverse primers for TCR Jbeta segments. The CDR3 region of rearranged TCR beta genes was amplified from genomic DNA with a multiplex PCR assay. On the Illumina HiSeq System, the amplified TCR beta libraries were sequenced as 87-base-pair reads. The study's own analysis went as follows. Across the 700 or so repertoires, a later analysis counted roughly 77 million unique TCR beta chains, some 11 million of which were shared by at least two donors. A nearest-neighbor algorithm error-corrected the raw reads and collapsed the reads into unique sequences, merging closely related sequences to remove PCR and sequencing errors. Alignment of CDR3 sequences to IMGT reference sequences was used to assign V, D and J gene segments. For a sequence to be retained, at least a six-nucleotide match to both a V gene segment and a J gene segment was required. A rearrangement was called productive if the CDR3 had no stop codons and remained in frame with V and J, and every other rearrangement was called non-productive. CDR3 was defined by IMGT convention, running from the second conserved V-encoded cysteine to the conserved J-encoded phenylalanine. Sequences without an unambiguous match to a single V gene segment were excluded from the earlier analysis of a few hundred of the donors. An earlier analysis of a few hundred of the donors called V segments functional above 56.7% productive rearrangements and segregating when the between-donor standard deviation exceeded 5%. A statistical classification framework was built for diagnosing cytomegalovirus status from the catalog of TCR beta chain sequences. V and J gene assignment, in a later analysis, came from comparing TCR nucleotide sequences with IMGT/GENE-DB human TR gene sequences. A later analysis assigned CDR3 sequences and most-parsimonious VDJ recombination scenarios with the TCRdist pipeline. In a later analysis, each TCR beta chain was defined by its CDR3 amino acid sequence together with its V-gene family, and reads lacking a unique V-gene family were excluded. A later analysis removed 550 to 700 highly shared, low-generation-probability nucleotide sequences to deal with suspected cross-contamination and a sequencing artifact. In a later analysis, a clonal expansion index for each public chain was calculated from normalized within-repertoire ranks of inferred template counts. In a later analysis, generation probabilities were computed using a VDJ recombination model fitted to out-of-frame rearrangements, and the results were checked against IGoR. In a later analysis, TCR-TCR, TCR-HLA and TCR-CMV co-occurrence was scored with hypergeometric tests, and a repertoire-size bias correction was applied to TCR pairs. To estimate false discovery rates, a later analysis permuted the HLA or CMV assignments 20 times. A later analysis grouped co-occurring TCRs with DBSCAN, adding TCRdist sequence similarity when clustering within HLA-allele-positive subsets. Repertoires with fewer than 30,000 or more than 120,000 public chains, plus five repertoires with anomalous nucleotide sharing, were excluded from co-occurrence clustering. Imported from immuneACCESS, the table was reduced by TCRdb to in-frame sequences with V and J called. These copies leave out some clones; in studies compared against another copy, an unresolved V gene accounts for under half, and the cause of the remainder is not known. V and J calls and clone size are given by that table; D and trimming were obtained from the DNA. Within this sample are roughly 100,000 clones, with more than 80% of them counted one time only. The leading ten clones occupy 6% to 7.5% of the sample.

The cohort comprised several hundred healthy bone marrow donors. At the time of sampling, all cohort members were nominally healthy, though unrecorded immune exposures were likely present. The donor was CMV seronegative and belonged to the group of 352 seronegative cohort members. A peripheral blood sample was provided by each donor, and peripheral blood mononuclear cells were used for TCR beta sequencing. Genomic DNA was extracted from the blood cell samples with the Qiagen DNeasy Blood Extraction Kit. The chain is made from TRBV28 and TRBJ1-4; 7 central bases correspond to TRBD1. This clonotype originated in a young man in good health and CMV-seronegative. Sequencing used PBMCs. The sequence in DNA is TGTGCCAGCAACGACAGGGCAACTAATGAAAAACTGTTTTTT. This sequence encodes CASNDRATNEKLFF.